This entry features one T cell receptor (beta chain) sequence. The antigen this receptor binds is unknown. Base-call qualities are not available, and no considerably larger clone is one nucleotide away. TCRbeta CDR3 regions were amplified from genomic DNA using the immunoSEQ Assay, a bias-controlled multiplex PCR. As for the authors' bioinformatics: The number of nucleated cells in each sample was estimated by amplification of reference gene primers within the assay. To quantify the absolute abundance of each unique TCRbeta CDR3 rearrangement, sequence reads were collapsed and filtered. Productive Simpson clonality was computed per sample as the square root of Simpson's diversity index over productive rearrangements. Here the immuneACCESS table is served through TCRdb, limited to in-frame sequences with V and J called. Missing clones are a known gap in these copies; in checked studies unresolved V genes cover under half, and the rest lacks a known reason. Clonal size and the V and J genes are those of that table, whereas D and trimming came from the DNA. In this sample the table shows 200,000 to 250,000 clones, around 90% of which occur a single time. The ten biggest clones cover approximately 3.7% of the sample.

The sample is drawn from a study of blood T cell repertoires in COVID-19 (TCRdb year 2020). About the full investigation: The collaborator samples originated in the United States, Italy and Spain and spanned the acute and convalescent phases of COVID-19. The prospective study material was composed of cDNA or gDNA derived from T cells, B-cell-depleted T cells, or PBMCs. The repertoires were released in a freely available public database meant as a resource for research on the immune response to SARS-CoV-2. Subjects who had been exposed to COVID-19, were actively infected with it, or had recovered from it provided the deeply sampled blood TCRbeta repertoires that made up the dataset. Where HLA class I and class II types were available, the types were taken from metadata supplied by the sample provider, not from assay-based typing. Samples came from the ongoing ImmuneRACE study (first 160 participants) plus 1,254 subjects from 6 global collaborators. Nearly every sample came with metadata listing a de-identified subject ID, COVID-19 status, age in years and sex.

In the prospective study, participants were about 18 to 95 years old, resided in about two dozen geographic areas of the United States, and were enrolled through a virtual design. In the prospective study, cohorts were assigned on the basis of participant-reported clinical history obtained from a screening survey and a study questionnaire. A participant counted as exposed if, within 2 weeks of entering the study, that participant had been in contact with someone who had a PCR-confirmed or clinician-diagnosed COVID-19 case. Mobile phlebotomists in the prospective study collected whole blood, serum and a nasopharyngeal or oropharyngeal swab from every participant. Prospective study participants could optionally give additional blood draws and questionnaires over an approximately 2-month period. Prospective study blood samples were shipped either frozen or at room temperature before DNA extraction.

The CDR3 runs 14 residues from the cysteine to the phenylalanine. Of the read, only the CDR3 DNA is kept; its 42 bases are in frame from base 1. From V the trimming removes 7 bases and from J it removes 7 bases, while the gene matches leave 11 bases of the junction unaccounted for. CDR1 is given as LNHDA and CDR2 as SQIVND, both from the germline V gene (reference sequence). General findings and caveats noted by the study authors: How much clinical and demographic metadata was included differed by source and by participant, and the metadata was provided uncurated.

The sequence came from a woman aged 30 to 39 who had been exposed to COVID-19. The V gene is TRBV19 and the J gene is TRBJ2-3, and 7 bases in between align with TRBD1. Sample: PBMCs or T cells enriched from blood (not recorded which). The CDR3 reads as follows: CASNRDRASHTQYF. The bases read TGTGCCAGTAATAGGGACAGAGCTTCCCATACGCAGTATTTT.